These 28 T cell receptor beta chains came from one sample sequenced in a study of Siglec-9 on CD8 T cells in melanoma. TCRdb's table, derived via immunoSEQ multiplex PCR, lists solely in-frame clones and lacks some. The sample contains about 36,000 clones, about 80% of which appear only once. Sequencing used Siglec-9- CD8+ T cells sorted from blood. These receptors came from a human donor in good health.

V is TRBV19 and J is TRBJ1-2; 11 nucleotides line up with TRBD1. This CDR3 spans 18 amino acids. Germline V gene lookup returns CDR1 LNHDA and CDR2 SQIVND (reference sequence). The J segment lost 0 bases and the V segment lost 3 bases, leaving 9 bases of the junction unmatched. CDR3 sequence: CASSIGDRGALSNYGYTF. The CDR3 DNA is TGTGCCAGTAGTATCGGGGACAGGGGGGCTCTCTCTAACTATGGCTACACCTTC. The complete variable domain, with remaining parts taken from reference TRBV19 and TRBJ1-2, reads DGGITQSPKYLFRKEGQNVTLSCEQNLNHDAMYWYRQDPGQGLRLIYYSQIVNDFQKGDIAEGYSVSREKKESFPLTVTSAQKNPTAFYLCASSIGDRGALSNYGYTFGSGTRLTVV.

This chain uses TRBV19 with TRBJ2-1, with TRBD1 matching over 9 bases. The ends lost 3 bases at V and 1 base at J; junction bases unmatched: 4. The CDR3 runs to 16 residues. The germline V gene has CDR1 LNHDA and CDR2 SQIVND (reference sequence). For the CDR3, the DNA is TGTGCCAGTAGTATTAAGGACAGGGGATCCTACAATGAGCAGTTCTTC. Translation: CASSIKDRGSYNEQFF.

The CDR3 is CASSYSGGRINEQFF. The CDR3 DNA follows: TGTGCCAGCAGTTACTCGGGCGGGCGGATCAATGAGCAGTTCTTC. J is TRBJ2-1 and V is TRBV6-5, with D possibly matching TRBD2 (5 bases). Germline loops: CDR1 MNHEY, CDR2 SVGAGI. This CDR3 has 15 amino acids. Trimming removed 0 bases at V and 6 bases at J, with 12 bases between.

The genes are TRBV5-4 and TRBJ2-5; maybe TRBD2 (5 bases). Trimming removed 3 bases at V and 3 bases at J, with 6 bases between. The CDR3 is 12 amino acids. Germline-derived CDR1 and CDR2 are SGHNT and YYREEE (reference sequence). The CDR3 protein is CASSSGEETQYF. CDR3 nucleotide sequence: TGTGCCAGCAGCTCCGGGGAAGAGACCCAGTACTTC. Full variable domain (rest looked up from reference TRBV5-4 and TRBJ2-5): ETGVTQSPTHLIKTRGQQVTLRCSSQSGHNTVSWYQQALGQGPQFIFQYYREEENGRGNFPPRFSGLQFPNYSSELNVNALELDDSALYLCASSSGEETQYFGPGTRLLVL.

The V call is TRBV28, the J call TRBJ2-7, with unresolved D. The CDR3 covers 13 residues. CDR1 and CDR2 (germline): MDHEN, SYDVKM. V was pared by 6 bases and J by 1 base, with 10 bases between. CDR3 in amino acids: CASRSHLSYEQYF. The CDR3 DNA follows: TGTGCCAGCAGATCCCACCTATCCTACGAGCAGTACTTC.

This clone is a singleton in its sample. The chain carries TRBV4-1 and TRBJ2-7, with a possible D match to TRBD1 (5 bases). The CDR3 spans 14 residues. CDR1 and CDR2 from the germline V gene are MGHRA and YSYEKL. Trimming took 1 base from V and 5 from J, leaving 12 bases between them. CDR3: CASSQVQGPHEQYF. CDR3 nucleotide sequence: TGCGCCAGCAGCCAAGTCCAGGGCCCCCACGAGCAGTACTTC.

CDR3 in amino acids: CASRPRGGVEEKLFF. The CDR3 nucleotides are TGTGCCAGCAGACCCCGTGGAGGAGTAGAAGAAAAACTGTTTTTT. V and J are TRBV11-2 and TRBJ1-4; no clear D. CDR1 is SGHAT and CDR2 is FQNNGV in the germline V gene. V lost 6 bases, J lost 8 bases, and 19 bases lay in between. There are 15 residues in the CDR3.

In its sample, this clone was seen a few times. The rearrangement joins TRBV4-1 to TRBJ1-1; 7 positions agree with TRBD1. The CDR3 spans 13 residues. V was clipped by 1 base and J by 7 bases; unmatched bases: 3. CDR1 and CDR2 (germline): MGHRA, YSYEKL. The CDR3, as DNA: TGCGCCAGCAGCCAAGTTAGGGGGCTTGAAGCTTTCTTT. Translating it yields CASSQVRGLEAFF.

The gene calls are TRBV5-1 and TRBJ2-7; the D gene is possibly TRBD1 (6 bases). This CDR3 has 15 residues. Trimming cost V 10 bases and J 3 bases, with 23 bases left between them. Germline V CDR1 and CDR2: SGHRS, YFSETQ. CDR3 DNA sequence: TGCGCCCCGAGGGGAAGTGGCAGGGGTCACTACGAGCAGTACTTC. Amino acid sequence: CAPRGSGRGHYEQYF.

A few counts support this clone. This sequence joins TRBV6-5 and TRBJ1-2; TRBD1 is a possible D gene (6 bases). This CDR3 is 12 amino acids long. The germline gives CDR1 MNHEY, CDR2 SVGAGI. Trimming took 2 bases from V and 7 from J, leaving 8 bases between them. Written as DNA, the CDR3 is TGTGCCAGCAGTTACGGGGGCTTTGGCTACACCTTC. Protein sequence: CASSYGGFGYTF.

The genes are TRBV2 and TRBJ2-7, with unresolved D. Germline V gene data show CDR1 as SNHLY and CDR2 as FYNNEI. The CDR3 spans 16 residues. Trimming took 2 bases from V and 1 from J, leaving 15 bases between them. CDR3 sequence reads: CASSEPISSESYEQYF. CDR3 DNA: TGTGCCAGCAGTGAACCTATTTCCTCTGAGTCCTACGAGCAGTACTTC.

The V and J genes are TRBV5-4 and TRBJ2-5; 8 bases fit TRBD2. Germline-derived CDR1 and CDR2 are SGHNT and YYREEE (reference sequence). The CDR3 spans 16 residues. V was clipped by 0 bases and J by 1 base; unmatched bases: 5. CDR3 DNA: TGTGCCAGCAGCTTGGAACTAGCGGACTTCCAAGAGACCCAGTACTTC. It yields the protein CASSLELADFQETQYF.

This rearrangement joins TRBV6-1 to TRBJ2-7, with 7 bases that match TRBD2. This CDR3 contains 13 residues. With 8 bases clipped from V and 7 bases from J, the junction kept 11 bases outside the gene matches. Germline-derived CDR1 and CDR2 are MNHNS and SASEGT. CDR3 region: CASFSGFAGEQYF. The DNA for the CDR3 is TGTGCCAGCTTTAGCGGGTTCGCTGGGGAGCAGTACTTC.

The genes are TRBV7-3 and TRBJ1-1; tentatively, D is TRBD1 (5 bases). Trimming took off 5 bases at V and 1 base at J, with 11 bases between the two ends. This CDR3 contains 14 residues. CDR1 is SGHTA, CDR2 FQGTGA, per germline. This chain's CDR3 is CASSLIDRNTEAFF. CDR3 bases: TGTGCCAGCAGCCTGATCGACAGGAACACTGAAGCTTTCTTT.

The chain uses TRBV25-1 and TRBJ2-2; TRBD1 is a possible D gene (5 bases). Between the trimmed V and J ends, which lost 9 bases and 0 bases, there was a span of 11 bases. The CDR3 covers 14 residues. In germline, CDR1 is MGHDK, CDR2 SYGVNS. This CDR3 reads CASIGATNTGELFF. The DNA of the CDR3 is TGTGCCAGTATAGGGGCCACGAACACCGGGGAGCTGTTTTTT.

This rearrangement joins TRBV4-1 to TRBJ2-1; TRBD2 matches 7 bases. The CDR3 length is 14 residues. V trimming: 0 bases; J trimming: 7 bases; junction bases outside the gene matches: 3. The germline V gene encodes CDR1 MGHRA and CDR2 YSYEKL. CDR3 coding DNA: TGCGCCAGCAGCCAAGAGGGGGGGTCAAATGAGCAGTTCTTC. Translation gives CASSQEGGSNEQFF.

This clone was seen more than once but under ten times. V is TRBV28 and J is TRBJ1-2; the D is unclear. The CDR3 is made up of 12 amino acids. Germline V gene lookup returns CDR1 MDHEN and CDR2 SYDVKM. With 6 bases removed from V and 7 bases from J, the gap between germline ends came to 12 bases. The CDR3 nucleotides read TGTGCCAGCAGCCGGGAGGCCCCTGGCTACACCTTC. This encodes CASSREAPGYTF.

The V gene is TRBV7-2, the J gene TRBJ1-5; D may be TRBD1 (5 bases). CDR3 length: 15 residues. Trimming removed 5 bases from V and 7 bases from J, with 18 bases in between. Germline-derived CDR1 and CDR2 are SGHTA and FQGNSA. The CDR3: CASSPGAGPQQPQHF. The DNA of the CDR3 is TGTGCCAGCAGCCCCGGGGCAGGGCCCCAGCAGCCCCAGCATTTT.

The rearrangement uses TRBV5-4 and TRBJ2-2, with D hard to call. With 3 bases removed from V and 6 bases from J, the gap between germline ends came to 9 bases. The germline V gene has CDR1 SGHNT and CDR2 YYREEE (reference sequence). The CDR3 extends over 13 amino acids. The CDR3 region is CASSYGRSGELFF. The CDR3 DNA is TGTGCCAGCAGCTATGGACGATCCGGGGAGCTGTTTTTT.

The J gene is TRBJ2-6, the V gene TRBV4-1; D perhaps matches TRBD2 (6 bases). Per germline, CDR1 MGHRA and CDR2 YSYEKL. CDR3 length: 16 residues. V lost 4 bases to trimming and J lost 0 bases, with 10 bases between them. The CDR3 is CASSRLGSSGANVLTF. DNA for the CDR3: TGCGCCAGCAGCCGTCTCGGGAGCTCTGGGGCCAACGTCCTGACTTTC.

The chain uses TRBV29-1 and TRBJ2-7, with D perhaps matching TRBD1 (6 bases). Germline lookup yields CDR1 SQVTM and CDR2 ANQGSEA. The CDR3 spans 12 residues. Trimming took 7 bases from V and 5 from J, leaving 15 bases between them. In DNA, the CDR3 is TGCAGCGCAGACTCAGGGGACCACGAGCAGTACTTC. This translates into CSADSGDHEQYF.

This clone has only a few counts. The chain uses TRBV30 and TRBJ1-1; D unresolved. The ends were cut back, 3 bases at V and 1 base at J, with 6 bases in the middle. This CDR3 comprises 12 residues. Germline V gene lookup returns CDR1 GTSNPN and CDR2 SVGIG (reference sequence). In DNA, the CDR3 is TGTGCCTGGAGACAGTGGAACACTGAAGCTTTCTTT. It yields the protein CAWRQWNTEAFF.

The rearrangement joins TRBV30 to TRBJ2-7; D remains ambiguous. V was clipped by 0 bases and J by 3 bases, with 6 bases between them. The CDR3 has 12 residues. The germline V gene encodes CDR1 GTSNPN and CDR2 SVGIG (reference sequence). The CDR3 protein is CAWSVRNYEQYF. The CDR3 region has the DNA TGTGCCTGGAGTGTACGCAACTACGAGCAGTACTTC.

This rearrangement joins TRBV6-5 to TRBJ1-4; D not resolved. The CDR3 loop spans 13 amino acids. Germline values: CDR1 MNHEY, CDR2 SVGAGI. Trimming shortened V by 0 bases and J by 7 bases, and 6 bases separated the two germline ends. This chain's CDR3 is CASSYSGSEKLFF. The CDR3 region has the DNA TGTGCCAGCAGTTACTCGGGTAGTGAAAAACTGTTTTTT.

The chain has TRBV11-2 and TRBJ2-3, with TRBD2 matching over 8 bases. Trimming took 0 bases from V and 1 from J; bases not matched to a gene: 6. CDR3 length: 17 residues. Germline CDR1 reads SGHAT; CDR2 reads FQNNGV. In nucleotides, the CDR3 is TGTGCCAGCAGCTTAGATCCTAGCGGGCCCGGCACAGATACGCAGTATTTT. Its protein product is CASSLDPSGPGTDTQYF.

The J gene is TRBJ2-7, the V gene TRBV5-8; D is possibly TRBD1 (6 bases). V was trimmed by 4 bases and J by 2 bases, leaving 19 bases between them. Looked up from germline, CDR1 is SGHTS and CDR2 is YDEGEE. This CDR3 has 16 residues. The CDR3 nucleotides read TGTGCCAGCAGCCACGGTAACAGGGCGCTCACCTACGAGCAGTACTTC. Translated, it gives CASSHGNRALTYEQYF.

This chain links TRBV7-3 with TRBJ2-2; TRBD1 agrees at 7 bases. CDR1 and CDR2 (germline): SGHTA, FQGTGA. The CDR3 runs 14 residues. The trim removed 5 bases at V and 0 bases at J, leaving 0 bases unmatched. DNA of the CDR3: TGTGCCAGCAGCGGGACAGCGAACACCGGGGAGCTGTTTTTT. Its translation: CASSGTANTGELFF. The full variable domain, completed using reference TRBV7-3 and TRBJ2-2, is GAGVSQTPSNKVTEKGKYVELRCDPISGHTALYWYRQSLGQGPEFLIYFQGTGAADDSGLPNDRFFAVRPEGSVSTLKIQRTERGDSAVYLCASSGTANTGELFFGEGSRLTVL.

The chain uses TRBV27 and TRBJ2-7; D perhaps matches TRBD2 (5 bases). The CDR3 consists of 14 residues. From germline, CDR1 is MNHEY and CDR2 SMNVEV (reference sequence). The V end was cut by 5 bases, the J end by 0 bases, with 11 bases between. DNA of the CDR3: TGTGCCAGCAGTCCCGGGGTGAGCTCCTACGAGCAGTACTTC. Translated: CASSPGVSSYEQYF.